The 15 T cell receptor beta chains given below trace back to one sample, sequenced in a study of identical twins (dated by TCRdb to 2015 to 2016). Libraries came from 5' RACE. The sequencing machine was an Illumina HiSeq 2000. TCRdb redid the processing of the public reads, applying fastp at Q25 and MiXCR, and retained in-frame beta chains. Entries are consolidated by CDR3 protein sequence, retaining the most common genes and DNA. The sample table shows some 230,000 distinct CDR3 sequences, and 6.5% to 8% are seen once. The ten largest clones represent approximately 14% of the sample. The sample was also linked to a second study, of T cells expressing NK-cell markers.

Specimen: CD8+ T cells sorted from blood. All receptors come from a woman aged 18-29 years in good health.

This clonotype was seen more than once but under ten times. This chain uses TRBV9 with TRBJ1-2; D remains unclear. Looked up from germline, CDR1 is SGDLS and CDR2 is YYNGEE. This CDR3 has 16 amino acids. Trimming stripped 0 bases from V and 0 bases from J, with 12 bases between. The CDR3 DNA follows: TGTGCCAGCAGCGTAGACAGAGACGGCTCTAACTATGGCTACACCTTC. Protein sequence: CASSVDRDGSNYGYTF.

This clonotype has a handful of counts. This may come from a read error, since a much larger clone is one base off. J is TRBJ1-5 and V is TRBV7-9; no clear D gene. Trimming removed 3 bases from V and 5 bases from J, with 5 bases in between. The CDR3 is 12 residues long. Per germline, CDR1 SEHNR and CDR2 FQNEAQ (reference sequence). This CDR3 reads CASSFGDQPQHF. CDR3 sequence (DNA): TGTGCCAGCAGCTTCGGGGATCAGCCCCAGCATTTT.

This clonotype was seen ten or more times. The chain joins TRBV12-3 or TRBV12-4 to TRBJ2-7; D might be TRBD1 or TRBD2, each matching 6 bases. The V gene lost 1 base and the J gene lost 1 base, with 11 bases spanning the gap. CDR3 length: 15 amino acids. CDR3 protein: CASSLDRRGSYEQYF. CDR3 nucleotide sequence: TGTGCCAGCAGTTTAGACAGGAGGGGGTCCTACGAGCAGTACTTC.

This clonotype was detected many times. The chain is built from TRBV12-3 or TRBV12-4 and TRBJ2-6; D unresolved. There are 19 residues in the CDR3. Trimming pared 8 bases from V and 0 bases from J, leaving 23 bases between. In DNA form, the CDR3 reads TGTGCCAGCCTCTTCAAAGGGTCAGAAACAAGCTCTGGGGCCAACGTCCTGACTTTC. Protein product: CASLFKGSETSSGANVLTF.

Turning to this clonotype: A much larger clone is a single base away; this may be a read error. This rearrangement joins TRBV4-3 to TRBJ2-7; D might be TRBD1 (5 bases). Germline CDR1 reads LGHNA; CDR2 reads YSLEER. The CDR3 consists of 13 residues. This chain's CDR3 is CASSLHRFYGQYF. CDR3 in DNA: TGCGCCAGCAGCCTCCACAGGTTCTACGGGCAGTACTTC.

This clonotype was counted a few times. V is TRBV7-9 and J is TRBJ1-5, with D unclear. Germline CDR1 reads SEHNR; CDR2 reads FQNEAQ (reference sequence). The CDR3 consists of 13 residues. Trimming took 1 base from V and 6 from J, leaving 7 bases between them. The CDR3 sequence: CASSLVGLQPQHF. DNA of the CDR3: TGTGCCAGCAGCTTAGTGGGCCTTCAGCCCCAGCATTTT.

In this sample, this clonotype turned up a few times. V and J are TRBV7-9 and TRBJ2-7, with D possibly called TRBD1 or TRBD2 (5 bases each). Trimming took 5 bases from V and 3 from J, leaving 14 bases between them. This CDR3 has 14 residues. Germline loops: CDR1 SEHNR, CDR2 FQNEAQ (reference sequence). Here the CDR3 DNA reads TGTGCCAGCAGCGTCCCGGGACGGGACTACGAGCAGTACTTC. Its translation: CASSVPGRDYEQYF.

This clonotype appeared a few times. The chain couples TRBV12-3 or TRBV12-4 to TRBJ2-3; no firm D call. Trimming left V 3 bases short and J 6 bases short, with 16 bases between. The CDR3 sequence is 15 residues long. The chain's CDR3 is CASSFASTVADTQYF. The CDR3 DNA follows: TGTGCCAGCAGTTTTGCCTCCACAGTTGCGGATACGCAGTATTTT.

The chain uses TRBV30 and TRBJ2-3; 11 bases are shared with TRBD1. CDR3 length: 15 residues. CDR1 GTSNPN and CDR2 SVGIG come from the germline V gene (reference sequence). V was clipped by 2 bases and J by 4 bases; unmatched bases: 5. The CDR3 coding sequence is TGTGCCTGGAGTTCCGGGACAGGGGGGGCAGATACGCAGTATTTT. It yields the protein CAWSSGTGGADTQYF.

The chain joins TRBV10-3 to TRBJ2-3; D is unresolved. The CDR3 totals 14 residues. Germline V gives CDR1 ENHRY, CDR2 SYGVKD. V was shortened by 3 bases and J by 2 bases, with 9 bases between the two germline ends. The CDR3 protein is CAISETAYTDTQYF. The CDR3, as DNA: TGTGCCATCAGTGAAACGGCCTACACAGATACGCAGTATTTT.

J is TRBJ2-1 and V is TRBV30; the D is unclear. This CDR3 region has 12 residues. CDR1 and CDR2 (germline): GTSNPN, SVGIG (reference sequence). V lost 5 bases, J lost 7 bases, and 12 bases lay in between. CDR3 coding DNA: TGTGCCTGGGGTCTTTACGATAATGAGCAGTTCTTC. Translating gives CAWGLYDNEQFF.

This clonotype was recorded many times. This chain uses TRBV6-2 or TRBV6-3 with TRBJ2-7, with 7 bases aligning to TRBD2. V lost 3 bases and J lost 4; bases outside the gene matches: 9. CDR1 is MNHEY, CDR2 SVGEGT, per germline. CDR3 length: 15 residues. The CDR3: CASSYAYRGRYEQYF. The CDR3 DNA reads as TGTGCCAGCAGTTATGCTTATCGCGGGAGATACGAGCAGTACTTC.

This chain uses TRBV30 with TRBJ2-1; no clear D gene. Trimming removed 2 bases from V and 2 bases from J, with 4 bases in between. This CDR3 has 12 amino acids. CDR1 is GTSNPN, CDR2 SVGIG, per germline (reference sequence). CDR3 in DNA: TGTGCCTGGAGTCTCACCTACAATGAGCAGTTCTTC. Its protein product is CAWSLTYNEQFF.

Many counts were recorded for this clonotype. The V gene is TRBV5-6, the J gene TRBJ2-3; D might be TRBD2 (6 bases). Germline loops: CDR1 SGHDT, CDR2 YYEEEE. CDR3 length equals 16 residues. V was cut by 4 bases and J by 0 bases, with 15 bases left in between. CDR3 amino acids: CASSHGAGRSTDTQYF. CDR3 DNA sequence: TGTGCCAGCAGCCACGGTGCCGGGAGAAGCACAGATACGCAGTATTTT.

The chain combines TRBV12-3 or TRBV12-4 with TRBJ2-5; D uncertain. V shed 4 bases and J shed 2 bases, with 8 bases lying between them. CDR3 length: 13 residues. CDR3 sequence reads: CASSWPGQETQYF. CDR3 nucleotides: TGTGCCAGCAGTTGGCCCGGTCAAGAGACCCAGTACTTC.